This TCR beta chain was captured by sequencing in a study of T cell responses to AZD1222 COVID-19 vaccine (dated by TCRdb to the early 2020s). About the investigation overall: AZD1222 recipients whose second dose came at about 4 weeks and those whose second dose came at about 12 weeks were combined into one group, since spike-specific TCR depth and breadth did not differ between the two schedules. Trial participants were enrolled by age into 18-55, 56-69 and 70-plus year subgroups, with about 150, 28 and 57 TCR-sequenced participants respectively. TCR sequencing was performed for 233 trial participants, of whom about 210 were given two doses of AZD1222 and around 25 were given two doses of MenACWY control vaccine.

The CDR3 regions of human TCRbeta chains were subjected to immunosequencing. The authors' analysis ran thus. TCRs in the repertoires were matched against a reference library of SARS-CoV-2-specific TCRs that had been generated with the MIRA antigen-specificity platform. Breadth was defined as the fraction of unique TCRs that were SARS-CoV-2-associated, and depth was defined as the fraction of total T cells that were SARS-CoV-2-associated. Each spike-specific TCR was assigned to its reactive spike region and to a CD4 or CD8 class using the MIRA data. Log10-transformed breadth and depth values were compared by one-way ANOVA with Sidak's multiple comparisons tests. The clones in this table, taken by TCRdb from immuneACCESS, are in-frame only. Not every clone is retained; where verified, under half of the shortfall comes from an unresolved V gene, and the cause of the rest is unknown. V and J calls and clone size are copied from that table; D and trimming were computed from the DNA. A total of some 200,000 clones appear in this sample, around 89% of them only once. Under 7.5% of the sample rests with the top ten.

Details on this clone: No antigen is known for it. No base quality information exists; no much larger clone differs at one position.

Sample time point, as interpreted from the label and publication: baseline before first vaccination. Samples from vaccinated people were obtained from the UK trials COV001 and COV002, which included a single-blind randomized controlled phase 2/3 trial of AZD1222 (ChAdOx1 nCoV-19) in healthy adults. For TCRbeta chain sequencing, PBMC samples were collected from trial participants at day 0 and at day 28 after the second dose. General conclusions and limits of the study: Epitopes outside the regions mutated in the B.1.351 and B.1.1.7 variants were reportedly recognized by nearly half of the unique spike-specific TCRs. The 56-69-year group was small, and its depth increase did not reach significance, likely because of low power. Participants were mostly white British, with more females than males. The authors suggested clonal diversity may have been underestimated. Vaccine-associated CD4 TCRs spanned the whole spike protein, with dominant responses in regions 160-218 and 743-854. After two AZD1222 doses, spike-specific TCR breadth and depth were significantly higher than at day 0 and than in MenACWY recipients. No day 14 peak-response samples were available, so repertoires were characterized only after the peak T cell response. Conclusions about previously exposed vaccinees were limited because only six AZD1222 recipients were SARS-CoV-2 seropositive at baseline.

V is cut by 2 bases and J by 4 bases, and the space between the germline ends is 11 bases. The germline V gene (reference sequence) sets CDR1 to GTSNPN and CDR2 to SVGIG. Taken from cysteine to phenylalanine, the CDR3 has 13 residues. CDR3 DNA is the only sequence kept; it has 39 bases, read in frame from the first base. The rearrangement joined TRBV30 to TRBJ1-2; the D gene is possibly TRBD1, with 5 bases matching. This sample comprised peripheral blood, obtained on day 0 of AZD1222 vaccination. The clonotype was recovered from an adult in good health. The bases read TGTGCCTGGAGTCCCAGGGTCCCCTATGGCTACACCTTC. Translated, it gives CAWSPRVPYGYTF. Extended through the reference TRBV30 and TRBJ1-2 proteins, this CDR3 yields the full variable domain: SQTIHQWPATLVQPVGSPLSLECTVEGTSNPNLYWYRQAAGRGLQLLFYSVGIGQISSEVPQNLSASRPQDRQFILSSKKLLLSDSGFYLCAWSPRVPYGYTFGSGTRLTVV.